This T cell receptor (beta chain) was sequenced in a study of a mutant IDH1 vaccine in newly diagnosed glioma. About the study: Patients had received radiotherapy, temozolomide, or both previously, most receiving both.

Noted time point: week 35, safety follow-up. Vaccination used 300 ug of mutant IDH1 20-mer peptide per dose, with topical imiquimod. V dropped 6 bases and J dropped 7; count of bases not matched to a gene: 11. This CDR3 contains 14 residues. In germline, CDR1 is SQVTM, CDR2 ANQGSEA. The assay was immunoSEQ multiplex PCR, and TCRdb's table has in-frame clones only and misses some. The data contain more than 45,000 clones, 88% of them singletons. Points from the study as a whole: Apparently, pseudoprogression bore no relation to changes among the top peripheral T cell clonotypes.

A word on this clone: The target antigen is unknown.

This sequence was found in a woman aged 40 to 49 with glioma. The input for sequencing was PBMCs, taken from a glioma patient whose treatment included an IDH1 peptide vaccine. The chain uses TRBV29-1 and TRBJ2-2; 7 bases map to TRBD1. CDR3 DNA: TGCAGCGTCACCGGGACAGTGGTCGGCGGGGAGCTGTTTTTT. It is translated as CSVTGTVVGGELFF.